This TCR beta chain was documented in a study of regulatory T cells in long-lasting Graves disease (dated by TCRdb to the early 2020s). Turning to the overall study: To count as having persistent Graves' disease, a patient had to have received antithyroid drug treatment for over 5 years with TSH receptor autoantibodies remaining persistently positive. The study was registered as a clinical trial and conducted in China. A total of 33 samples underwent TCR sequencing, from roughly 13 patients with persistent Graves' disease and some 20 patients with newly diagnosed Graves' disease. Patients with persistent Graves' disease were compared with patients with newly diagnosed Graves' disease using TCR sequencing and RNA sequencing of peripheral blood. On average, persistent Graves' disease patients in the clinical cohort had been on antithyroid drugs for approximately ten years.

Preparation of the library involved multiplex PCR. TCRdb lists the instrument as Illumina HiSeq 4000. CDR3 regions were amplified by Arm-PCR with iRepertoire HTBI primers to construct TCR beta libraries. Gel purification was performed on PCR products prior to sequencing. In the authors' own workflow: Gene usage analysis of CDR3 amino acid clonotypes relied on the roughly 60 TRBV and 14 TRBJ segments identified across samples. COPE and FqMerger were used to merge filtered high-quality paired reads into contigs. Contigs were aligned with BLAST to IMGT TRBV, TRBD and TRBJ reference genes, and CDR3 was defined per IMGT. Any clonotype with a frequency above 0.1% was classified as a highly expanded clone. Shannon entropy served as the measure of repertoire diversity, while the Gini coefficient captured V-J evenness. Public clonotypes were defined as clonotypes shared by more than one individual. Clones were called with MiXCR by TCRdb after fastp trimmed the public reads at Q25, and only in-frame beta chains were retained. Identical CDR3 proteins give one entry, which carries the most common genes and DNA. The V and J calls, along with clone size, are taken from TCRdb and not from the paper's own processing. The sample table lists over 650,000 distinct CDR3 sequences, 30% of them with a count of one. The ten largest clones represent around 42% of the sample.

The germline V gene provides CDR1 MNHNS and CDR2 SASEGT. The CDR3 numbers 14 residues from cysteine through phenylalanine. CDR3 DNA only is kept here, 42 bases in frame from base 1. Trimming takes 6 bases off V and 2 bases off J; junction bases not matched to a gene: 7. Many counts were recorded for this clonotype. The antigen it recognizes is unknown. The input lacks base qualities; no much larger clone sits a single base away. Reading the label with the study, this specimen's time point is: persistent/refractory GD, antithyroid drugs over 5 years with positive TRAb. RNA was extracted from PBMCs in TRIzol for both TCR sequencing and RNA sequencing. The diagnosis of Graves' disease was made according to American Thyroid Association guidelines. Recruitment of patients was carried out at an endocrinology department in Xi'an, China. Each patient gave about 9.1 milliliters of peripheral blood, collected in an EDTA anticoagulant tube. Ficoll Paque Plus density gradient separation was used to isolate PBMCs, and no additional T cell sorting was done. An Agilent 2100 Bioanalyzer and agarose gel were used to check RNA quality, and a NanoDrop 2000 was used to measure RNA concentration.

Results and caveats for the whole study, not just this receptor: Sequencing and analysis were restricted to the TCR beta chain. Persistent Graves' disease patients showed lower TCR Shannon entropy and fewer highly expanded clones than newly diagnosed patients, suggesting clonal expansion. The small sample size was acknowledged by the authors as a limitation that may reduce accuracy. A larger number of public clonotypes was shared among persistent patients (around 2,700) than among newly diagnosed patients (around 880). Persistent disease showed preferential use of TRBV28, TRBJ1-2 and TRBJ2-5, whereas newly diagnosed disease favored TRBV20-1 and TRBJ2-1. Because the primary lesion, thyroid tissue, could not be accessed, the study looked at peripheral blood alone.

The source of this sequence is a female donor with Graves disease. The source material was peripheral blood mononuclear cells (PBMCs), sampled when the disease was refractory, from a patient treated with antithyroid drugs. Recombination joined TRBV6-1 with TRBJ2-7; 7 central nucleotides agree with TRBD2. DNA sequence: TGTGCCAGCAGGATGGGGGGAGGGCCCTACGAGCAGTACTTC. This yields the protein CASRMGGGPYEQYF.